At least ten counts were recorded for the clone carrying this TCR beta chain. This entry is derived from a study of Graves' ophthalmopathy and Graves' hyperthyroidism. TCR beta CDR3 amplification used RNA transcripts. HTBI primers were used in a first-round RT-PCR, which preceded a second-round multiplex PCR. TCRdb redid the calling of the multiplex PCR reads with MiXCR, one entry per CDR3 protein. The table includes 40,000 to 45,000 distinct CDR3 sequences, over 40% detected once. The CDR3 sequence is 15 residues long. Germline values: CDR1 SGDLS, CDR2 YYNGEE. V lost 3 bases to trimming and J lost 0 bases, with 12 bases between them.

The clonotype originates from an adult man with Graves' ophthalmopathy. The rearrangement uses TRBV9 and TRBJ2-5; D is possibly TRBD1 (6 bases). Material for sequencing was peripheral blood. The chain's CDR3 is CASSAGQQYQETQYF. CDR3 nucleotides: TGTGCCAGCAGCGCCGGACAGCAGTACCAAGAGACCCAGTACTTC.